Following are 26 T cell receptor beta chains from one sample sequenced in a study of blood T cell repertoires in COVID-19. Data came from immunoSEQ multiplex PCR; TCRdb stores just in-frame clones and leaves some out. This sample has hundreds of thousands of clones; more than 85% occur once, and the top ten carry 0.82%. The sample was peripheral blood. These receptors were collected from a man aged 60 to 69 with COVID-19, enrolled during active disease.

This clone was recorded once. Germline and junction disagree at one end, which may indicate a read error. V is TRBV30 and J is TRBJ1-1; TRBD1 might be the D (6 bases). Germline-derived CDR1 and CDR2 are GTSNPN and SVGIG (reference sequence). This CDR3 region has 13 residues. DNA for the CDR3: TGTGCTTGGAGGGGGGGAAACCGGGAACTGGCTTTCTTT. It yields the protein CAWRGGNRELAFF.

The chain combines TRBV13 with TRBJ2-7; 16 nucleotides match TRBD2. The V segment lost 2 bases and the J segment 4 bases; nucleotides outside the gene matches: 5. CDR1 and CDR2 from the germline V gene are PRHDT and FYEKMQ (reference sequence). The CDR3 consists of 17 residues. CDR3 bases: TGTGCCAGCAGCTTATTGACGGGACTAGCGGGAGGGTACGAGCAGTACTTC. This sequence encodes CASSLLTGLAGGYEQYF.

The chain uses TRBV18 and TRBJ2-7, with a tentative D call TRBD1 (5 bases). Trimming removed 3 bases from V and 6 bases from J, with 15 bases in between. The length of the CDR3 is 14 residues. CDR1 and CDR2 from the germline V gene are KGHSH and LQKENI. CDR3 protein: CASSPTLTGSEQYF. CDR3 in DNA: TGTGCCAGCTCACCCACCCTAACAGGTTCCGAGCAGTACTTC.

CDR3 residues: CASSLLAGVTDTQYF. CDR3 bases: TGCGCCAGCAGCCTCCTAGCGGGAGTAACAGATACGCAGTATTTT. The chain recombines TRBV5-1 with TRBJ2-3, with 10 bases matching TRBD2. Germline V lookup: CDR1 SGHRS, CDR2 YFSETQ. CDR3 length equals 15 residues. With V trimmed by 4 bases and J by 3 bases, 5 bases remained unmatched.

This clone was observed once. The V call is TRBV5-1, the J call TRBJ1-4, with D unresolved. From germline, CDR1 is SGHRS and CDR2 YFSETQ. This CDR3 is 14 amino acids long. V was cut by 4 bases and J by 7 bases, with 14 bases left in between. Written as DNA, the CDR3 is TGCGCCAGCAGCGTATCGGGAGTTAGTGAAAAACTGTTTTTT. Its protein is CASSVSGVSEKLFF.

This chain's CDR3 is CASSHRVGTSGGVAYEQYF. The CDR3 DNA is TGTGCCAGCAGCCATAGGGTTGGGACTAGCGGGGGGGTTGCCTACGAGCAGTACTTC. V is TRBV11-2 and J is TRBJ2-7; TRBD2 matches at 16 bases. CDR1 SGHAT and CDR2 FQNNGV come from the germline V gene. Trimming cost V 5 bases and J 2 bases; bases outside gene matches: 12. CDR3 size: 19 residues.

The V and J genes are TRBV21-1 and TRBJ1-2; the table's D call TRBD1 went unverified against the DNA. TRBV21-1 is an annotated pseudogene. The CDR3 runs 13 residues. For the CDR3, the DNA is TGTGCCAGCCAACTCACAGGGGGCTGTGGCTACACCTTC. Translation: CASQLTGGCGYTF.

CDR3 sequence reads: CASSHGQGGYTF. CDR3 bases: TGTGCCAGCAGTCACGGACAGGGTGGCTACACCTTC. The chain employs TRBV28 and TRBJ1-2; 8 nucleotides agree with TRBD1. This CDR3 has 12 residues. The germline V gene encodes CDR1 MDHEN and CDR2 SYDVKM. Trimming cost V 5 bases and J 7 bases; bases outside gene matches: 3.

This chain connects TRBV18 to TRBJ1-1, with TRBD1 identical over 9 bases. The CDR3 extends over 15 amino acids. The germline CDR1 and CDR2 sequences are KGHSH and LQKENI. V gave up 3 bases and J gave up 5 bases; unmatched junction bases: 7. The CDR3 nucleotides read TGTGCCAGCTCACCCTACGACAGGGGGGGGACTGAAGCTTTCTTT. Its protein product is CASSPYDRGGTEAFF. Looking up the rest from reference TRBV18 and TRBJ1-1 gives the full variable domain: NAGVMQNPRHLVRRRGQEARLRCSPMKGHSHVYWYRQLPEEGLKFMVYLQKENIIDESGMPKERFSAEFPKEGPSILRIQQVVRGDSAAYFCASSPYDRGGTEAFFGQGTRLTVV.

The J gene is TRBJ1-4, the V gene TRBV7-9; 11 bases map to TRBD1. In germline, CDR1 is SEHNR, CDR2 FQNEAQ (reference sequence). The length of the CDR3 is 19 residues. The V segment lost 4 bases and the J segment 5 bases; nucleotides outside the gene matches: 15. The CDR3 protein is CASSSLGSGGTGGNEKLFF. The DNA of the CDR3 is TGTGCCAGCAGCTCGTTGGGAAGTGGGGGGACAGGGGGAAATGAAAAACTGTTTTTT.

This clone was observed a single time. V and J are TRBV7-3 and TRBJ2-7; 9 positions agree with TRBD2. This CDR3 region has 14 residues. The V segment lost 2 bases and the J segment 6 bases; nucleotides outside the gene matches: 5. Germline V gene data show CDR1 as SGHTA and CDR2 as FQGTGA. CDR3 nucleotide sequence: TGTGCCAGCAGCTTAGCGGGAGGGCCGAGCGAGCAGTACTTC. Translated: CASSLAGGPSEQYF.

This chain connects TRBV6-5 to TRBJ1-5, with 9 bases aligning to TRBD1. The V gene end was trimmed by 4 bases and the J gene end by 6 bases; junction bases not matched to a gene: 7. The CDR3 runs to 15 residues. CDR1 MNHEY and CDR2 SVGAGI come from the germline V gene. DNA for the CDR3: TGTGCCAGCAGTTCGGACAGGGGTCTAAGTCAGCCCCAGCATTTT. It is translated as CASSSDRGLSQPQHF.

CDR3 nucleotide sequence: TGTGCCAGCAGCCAGGGGCAGGGGGATAACGAGCAGTACTTC. It is translated as CASSQGQGDNEQYF. The chain combines TRBV7-9 with TRBJ2-7; 7 nucleotides match TRBD1. V was pared by 5 bases and J by 5 bases, with 9 bases of the junction left unmatched. The CDR3 spans 14 residues. Germline V gives CDR1 SEHNR, CDR2 FQNEAQ (reference sequence).

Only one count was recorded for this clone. The CDR3 DNA reads as TGTGCCAGCAGCTTGGGGACTAGCGGCGCTCTGACCGGGGAGCTGTTTTTT. It is translated as CASSLGTSGALTGELFF. The rearrangement links TRBV5-4 to TRBJ2-2, with 10 bases that match TRBD2. Germline V gives CDR1 SGHNT, CDR2 YYREEE (reference sequence). The CDR3 loop spans 17 amino acids. The junction had 7 bases not matched to a gene; V was cut back by 0 bases and J by 5 bases.

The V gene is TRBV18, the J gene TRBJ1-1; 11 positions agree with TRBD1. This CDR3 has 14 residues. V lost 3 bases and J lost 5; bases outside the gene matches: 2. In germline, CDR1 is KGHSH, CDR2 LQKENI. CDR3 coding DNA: TGTGCCAGCTCACCCGGGACAGGGGGGACTGAAGCTTTCTTT. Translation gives CASSPGTGGTEAFF.

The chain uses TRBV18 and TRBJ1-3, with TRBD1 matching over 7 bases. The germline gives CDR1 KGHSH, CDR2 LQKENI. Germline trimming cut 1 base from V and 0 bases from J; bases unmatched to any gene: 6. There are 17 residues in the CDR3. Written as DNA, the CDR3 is TGTGCCAGCTCACCACGGATTGGACAGGTCTCTGGAAACACCATATATTTT. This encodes CASSPRIGQVSGNTIYF.

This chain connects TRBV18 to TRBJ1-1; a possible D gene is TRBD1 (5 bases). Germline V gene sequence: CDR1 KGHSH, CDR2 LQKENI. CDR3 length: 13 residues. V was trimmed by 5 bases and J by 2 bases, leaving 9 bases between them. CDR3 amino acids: CASSIDSNTEAFF. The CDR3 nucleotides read TGTGCCAGCTCAATTGACAGTAACACTGAAGCTTTCTTT.

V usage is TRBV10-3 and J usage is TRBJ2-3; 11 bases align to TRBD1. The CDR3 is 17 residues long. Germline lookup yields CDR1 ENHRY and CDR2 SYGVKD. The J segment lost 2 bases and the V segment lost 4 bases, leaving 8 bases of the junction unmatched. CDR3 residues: CAISVGQGAATTDTQYF. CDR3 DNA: TGTGCCATCAGTGTCGGACAGGGGGCAGCAACCACAGATACGCAGTATTTT.

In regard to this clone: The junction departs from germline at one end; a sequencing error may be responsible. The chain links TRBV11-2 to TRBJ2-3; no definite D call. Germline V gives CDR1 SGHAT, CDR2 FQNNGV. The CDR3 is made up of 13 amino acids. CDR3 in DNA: TGTGCCAGCAGCCTAGAGGTAGTAGATACGCAGTATTTT. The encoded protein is CASSLEVVDTQYF. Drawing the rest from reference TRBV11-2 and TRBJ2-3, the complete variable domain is EAGVAQSPRYKIIEKRQSVAFWCNPISGHATLYWYQQILGQGPKLLIQFQNNGVVDDSQLPKDRFSAERLKGVDSTLKIQPAKLEDSAVYLCASSLEVVDTQYFGPGTRLTVL.

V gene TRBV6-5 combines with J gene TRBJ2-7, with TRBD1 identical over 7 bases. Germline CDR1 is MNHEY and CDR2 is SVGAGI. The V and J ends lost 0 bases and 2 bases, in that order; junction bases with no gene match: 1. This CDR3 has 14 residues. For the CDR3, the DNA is TGTGCCAGCAGTTACTCGAGGGGGCCCTACGAGCAGTACTTC. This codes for CASSYSRGPYEQYF.

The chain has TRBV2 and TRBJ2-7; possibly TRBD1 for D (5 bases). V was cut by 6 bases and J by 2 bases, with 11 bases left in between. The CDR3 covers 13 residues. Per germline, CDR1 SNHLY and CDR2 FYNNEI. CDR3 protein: CASRATVTYEQYF. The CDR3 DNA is TGTGCCAGCAGGGCGACAGTAACCTACGAGCAGTACTTC.

The CDR3 loop reads CASSSWDRDLASPLHF. DNA of the CDR3: TGTGCCAGCAGCTCTTGGGACAGGGACCTGGCCTCACCCCTCCACTTT. The chain employs TRBV11-2 and TRBJ1-6, with 9 bases fitting TRBD1. With V trimmed by 4 bases and J by 10 bases, 11 bases remained unmatched. CDR3 length: 16 residues. CDR1 SGHAT and CDR2 FQNNGV come from the germline V gene.

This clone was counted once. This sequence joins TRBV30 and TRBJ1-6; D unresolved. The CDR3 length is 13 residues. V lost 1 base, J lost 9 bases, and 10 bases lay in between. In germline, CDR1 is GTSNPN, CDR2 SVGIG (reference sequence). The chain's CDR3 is CAWSDSAGSPLHF. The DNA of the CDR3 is TGTGCCTGGAGTGACTCGGCGGGTTCACCCCTCCACTTT.

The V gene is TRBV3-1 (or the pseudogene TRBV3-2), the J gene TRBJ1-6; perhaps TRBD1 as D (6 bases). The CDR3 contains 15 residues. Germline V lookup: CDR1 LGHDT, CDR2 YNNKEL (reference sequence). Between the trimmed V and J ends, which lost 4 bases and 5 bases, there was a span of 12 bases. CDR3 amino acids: CASSPTGSNNSPLHF. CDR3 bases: TGTGCCAGCAGCCCCACAGGGTCGAATAATTCACCCCTCCACTTT.

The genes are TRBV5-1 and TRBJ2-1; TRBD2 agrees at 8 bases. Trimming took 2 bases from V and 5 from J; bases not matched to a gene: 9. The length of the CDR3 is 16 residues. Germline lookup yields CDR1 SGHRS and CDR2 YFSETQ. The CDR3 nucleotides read TGCGCCAGCAGCTTCCCCTTCAGCGGGGGCCACAATGAGCAGTTCTTC. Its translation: CASSFPFSGGHNEQFF.

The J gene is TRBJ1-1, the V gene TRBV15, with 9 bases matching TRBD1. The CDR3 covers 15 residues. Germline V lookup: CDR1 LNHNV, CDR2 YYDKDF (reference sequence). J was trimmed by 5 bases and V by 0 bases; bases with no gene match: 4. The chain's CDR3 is CATSREQGARTEAFF. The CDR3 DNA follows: TGTGCCACCAGCAGAGAACAGGGGGCTCGGACTGAAGCTTTCTTT.